This TCR beta chain was documented in a study of long-term antiretroviral therapy in people with HIV. V gave up 4 bases and J gave up 0 bases; unmatched junction bases: 6. The CDR3 runs to 15 residues. Germline V CDR1 and CDR2: SGHNT, YYREEE (reference sequence). Sequencing relied on immunoSEQ assay v3.0, run at survey level. Produced via immunoSEQ multiplex PCR; TCRdb's table is partial and in-frame only. The table lists roughly 12,000 clones, about 80% of them singletons. V and J are TRBV5-4 and TRBJ1-1; TRBD1 matches 7 bases. Sequences were derived from unsorted PBMCs, sampled 8.2 years after starting antiretroviral therapy. This clonotype was sampled from a man aged 45-65 years with HIV. The CDR3 here is CASSPVGGLNTEAFF. In DNA form, the CDR3 reads TGTGCCAGCAGCCCCGTAGGGGGCTTGAACACTGAAGCTTTCTTT.